This T cell receptor (beta chain) was captured in a study of cytomegalovirus exposure and HLA in healthy donors. Notes on the study in general: CMV antigen specificity of a few CMV-associated chains was confirmed in vitro. CMV serostatus was the sole immune exposure information available.

Both 60 Vbeta primers and 13 Jbeta primers went into the PCR. Profiling relied on immunoSEQ multiplex PCR, and the TCRdb table lists in-frame clones only, not all of them. The data contain 85,000 to 90,000 clones, roughly 85% of them singletons. The germline gives CDR1 SGHTA, CDR2 FQGTGA. CDR3 length equals 16 residues. J lost 0 bases, V lost 0 bases, and 2 bases had no gene match. In regard to this clone: What it binds is not known.

The source of this sequence is a middle-aged man in good health and CMV-seropositive. The source material was PBMCs. The V gene is TRBV7-3, the J gene TRBJ2-3; 8 positions agree with TRBD1. CDR3 sequence: CASSLTGTGSTDTQYF. The DNA for the CDR3 is TGTGCCAGCAGCTTAACCGGGACAGGCAGCACAGATACGCAGTATTTT.